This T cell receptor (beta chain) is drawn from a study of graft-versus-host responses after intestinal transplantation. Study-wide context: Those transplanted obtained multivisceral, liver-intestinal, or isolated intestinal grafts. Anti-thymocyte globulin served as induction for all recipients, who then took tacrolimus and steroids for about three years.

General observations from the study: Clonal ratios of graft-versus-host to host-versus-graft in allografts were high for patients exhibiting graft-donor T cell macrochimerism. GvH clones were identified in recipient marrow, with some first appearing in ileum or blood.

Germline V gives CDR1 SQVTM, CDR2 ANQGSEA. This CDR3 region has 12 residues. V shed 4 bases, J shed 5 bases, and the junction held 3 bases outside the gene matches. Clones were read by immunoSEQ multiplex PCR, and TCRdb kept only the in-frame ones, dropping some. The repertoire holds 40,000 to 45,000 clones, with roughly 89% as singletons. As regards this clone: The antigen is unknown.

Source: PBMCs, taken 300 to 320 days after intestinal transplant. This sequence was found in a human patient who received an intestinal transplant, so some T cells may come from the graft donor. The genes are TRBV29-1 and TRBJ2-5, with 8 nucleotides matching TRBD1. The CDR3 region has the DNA TGCAGCGTTGGGACAGGGATGGAGACCCAGTACTTC. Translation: CSVGTGMETQYF.